In its sample, the clone carrying this TCR beta chain was seen once. The antigen is unknown. From the reads, TCRdb called clonotypes with MiXCR, one entry per CDR3 protein. Among some 350,000 distinct CDR3 sequences, about a third were seen once, and the ten largest hold approximately 13%. This record comes from a study of T cell repertoires in cytomegalovirus infection. Study-level results: It was HLA-C-restricted CMV-specific TCR beta clonotypes that dominated the response ex vivo.

The TCR sequence derives from a human donor in good health (CMV status not recorded). Some clones in this sample may be carry-over from other donors' samples. Source: cultured PBMCs, taken from culture after CMV antigen stimulation.

The CDR3 sequence: CATSAKRGAVNEKLFF. The CDR3 region has the DNA TGTGCCACCAGCGCCAAAAGGGGGGCCGTTAATGAAAAACTGTTTTTT. The chain has TRBV15 and TRBJ1-4, with a weak D call TRBD1 (6 bases). Trimming removed 5 bases from V and 4 bases from J, with 17 bases in between. This CDR3 region has 16 residues. CDR1 and CDR2 from the germline V gene are LNHNV and YYDKDF (reference sequence).